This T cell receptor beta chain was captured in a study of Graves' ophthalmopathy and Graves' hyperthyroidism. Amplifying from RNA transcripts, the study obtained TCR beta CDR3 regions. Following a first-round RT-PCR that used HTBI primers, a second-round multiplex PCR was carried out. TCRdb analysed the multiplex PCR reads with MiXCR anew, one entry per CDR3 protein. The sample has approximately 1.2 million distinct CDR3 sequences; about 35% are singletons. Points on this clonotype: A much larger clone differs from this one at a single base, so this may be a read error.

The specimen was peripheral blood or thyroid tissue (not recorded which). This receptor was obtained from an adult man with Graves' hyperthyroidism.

CDR3 loop: CSVGIATSFHGQYF. CDR3 coding DNA: TGCAGCGTTGGCATAGCGACTAGCTTCCACGGGCAGTACTTC. This chain uses TRBV29-1 with TRBJ2-7; TRBD2 aligns across 7 bases. V was pared by 4 bases and J by 9 bases, with 15 bases of the junction left unmatched. Germline-derived CDR1 and CDR2 are SQVTM and ANQGSEA. The CDR3 extends over 14 amino acids.